This entry lists 32 T cell receptor beta chains sequenced from one sample in a study of blood T cell repertoires in COVID-19. This table comes from immunoSEQ multiplex PCR, and its TCRdb copy is limited to in-frame clones, with some not included. The sample contains around 160,000 clones, over 75% of which appear only once. The sample comprised PBMCs or T cells enriched from blood (not recorded which). All receptors derive from a woman in her twenties or thirties with acute COVID-19.

The rearrangement joins TRBV28 to TRBJ2-2, with 7 positions matching TRBD1. V was pared by 6 bases and J by 7 bases, with 8 bases of the junction left unmatched. CDR3 size: 14 residues. The V gene's germline CDR1 is MDHEN and CDR2 SYDVKM. CDR3 sequence reads: CASSPTGIGGELFF. The CDR3 DNA reads as TGTGCCAGCAGCCCGACAGGGATCGGCGGGGAGCTGTTTTTT. The full variable domain, rest sourced from reference TRBV28 and TRBJ2-2, is DVKVTQSSRYLVKRTGEKVFLECVQDMDHENMFWYRQDPGLGLRLIYFSYDVKMKEKGDIPEGYSVSREKKERFSLILESASTNQTSMYLCASSPTGIGGELFFGEGSRLTVL.

The chain combines TRBV2 with TRBJ1-2, with D possibly TRBD1 on 6 matching bases. This CDR3 spans 13 amino acids. Germline CDR1 is SNHLY and CDR2 is FYNNEI. V was trimmed by 7 bases and J by 7 bases, leaving 16 bases between them. The CDR3, as DNA: TGTGCCAGCACGGCAGAGGGGGTTGGTGGCTACACCTTC. It codes for CASTAEGVGGYTF. The full variable domain, rest sourced from reference TRBV2 and TRBJ1-2, is EPEVTQTPSHQVTQMGQEVILRCVPISNHLYFYWYRQILGQKVEFLVSFYNNEISEKSEIFDDQFSVERPDGSNFTLKIRSTKLEDSAMYFCASTAEGVGGYTFGSGTRLTVV.

This sequence joins TRBV12-1 and TRBJ2-1; the table gives TRBD1 as D, unverified against the DNA. TRBV12-1 is given as a pseudogene. CDR3 length: 16 amino acids. The CDR3 spells CASSRRIHGQGHEQFF. In DNA, the CDR3 is TGTGCCAGCAGCCGACGAATACATGGACAGGGCCATGAGCAGTTCTTC.

The V gene is TRBV19, the J gene TRBJ2-2, with 7 positions matching TRBD1. J was trimmed by 5 bases and V by 1 base; bases with no gene match: 4. The CDR3 is made up of 15 amino acids. Per the germline V gene, CDR1 is LNHDA and CDR2 is SQIVND (reference sequence). The DNA for the CDR3 is TGTGCCAGTAGTATAGCGAACAGGGGAACCGGGGAGCTGTTTTTT. Its protein product is CASSIANRGTGELFF.

The chain recombines TRBV5-6 with TRBJ1-2; 11 bases align to TRBD1. Looked up from germline, CDR1 is SGHDT and CDR2 is YYEEEE. Trimming removed 3 bases from V and 8 bases from J; junction bases left unmatched: 6. This CDR3 is built from 14 residues. The CDR3 DNA reads TGTGCCAGCAGCTCAGGACAGGGGGCGCGAGGCTACACCTTC. This gives the protein CASSSGQGARGYTF.

This clone was observed a few times. The chain joins TRBV11-3 to TRBJ2-1; D gene ambiguous. Germline V gene data show CDR1 as SGHNT and CDR2 as YENEEA. V lost 5 bases and J lost 7, with 12 bases in between. This CDR3 has 13 amino acids. DNA for the CDR3: TGTGCCAGCAGCATGGGCCTGGTTAATGAGCAGTTCTTC. It is translated as CASSMGLVNEQFF. The full variable domain, completed using reference TRBV11-3 and TRBJ2-1, is EAGVVQSPRYKIIEKKQPVAFWCNPISGHNTLYWYLQNLGQGPELLIRYENEEAVDDSQLPKDRFSAERLKGVDSTLKIQPAELGDSAVYLCASSMGLVNEQFFGPGTRLTVL.

The J gene is TRBJ1-1, the V gene TRBV6-1; D possibly corresponds to TRBD1 (6 bases). The CDR3 extends over 14 amino acids. CDR1 and CDR2 (germline): MNHNS, SASEGT. The germline V and J ends were trimmed by 3 bases and 7 bases, with 15 bases remaining between them. Here the CDR3 reads CASSEGGPWGEAFF. The CDR3, as DNA: TGTGCCAGCAGTGAGGGGGGGCCCTGGGGTGAAGCTTTCTTT.

V is TRBV11-2 and J is TRBJ2-1; D ambiguous. This CDR3 has 13 amino acids. With 2 bases removed from V and 9 bases from J, the gap between germline ends came to 11 bases. The germline CDR1 and CDR2 sequences are SGHAT and FQNNGV. This CDR3 is CASSLSTVSEQFF. CDR3 nucleotides: TGTGCCAGCAGCTTAAGTACAGTATCTGAGCAGTTCTTC.

The CDR3 DNA follows: TGTGCCAGCAGCCAAGATGACTCTTACTCTGGAAACACCATATATTTT. Encoded protein: CASSQDDSYSGNTIYF. The V and J genes are TRBV4-2 and TRBJ1-3; the D is unclear. Trimming pared 0 bases from V and 0 bases from J, leaving 9 bases between. The CDR3 consists of 16 residues. The germline V gene encodes CDR1 LGHNA and CDR2 YNFKEQ.

The rearrangement links TRBV18 to TRBJ1-4, with D tentatively TRBD1 (6 bases). CDR3 size: 16 residues. CDR1 KGHSH and CDR2 LQKENI come from the germline V gene. V lost 3 bases, J lost 7 bases, and 18 bases lay in between. CDR3 sequence: CASSPDDVGAGEKLFF. Here the CDR3 DNA reads TGTGCCAGCTCACCCGACGACGTGGGGGCCGGTGAAAAACTGTTTTTT.

This clone was picked up a small number of times. This chain connects TRBV18 to TRBJ1-5; 9 nucleotides line up with TRBD1. Germline V gene lookup returns CDR1 KGHSH and CDR2 LQKENI. This CDR3 has 16 residues. J lost 7 bases, V lost 2 bases, and 9 bases had no gene match. The CDR3 DNA reads as TGTGCCAGCTCACCAGTGCAACAGGGGGCTCGGCAGCCCCAGCATTTT. Translated: CASSPVQQGARQPQHF. The full variable domain, completed using reference TRBV18 and TRBJ1-5, is NAGVMQNPRHLVRRRGQEARLRCSPMKGHSHVYWYRQLPEEGLKFMVYLQKENIIDESGMPKERFSAEFPKEGPSILRIQQVVRGDSAAYFCASSPVQQGARQPQHFGDGTRLSIL.

The chain is built from TRBV3-1 (or the pseudogene TRBV3-2) and TRBJ2-1; tentatively, D is TRBD1 (6 bases). CDR1 and CDR2 from the germline V gene are LGHDT and YNNKEL (reference sequence). Trimming left V 4 bases short and J 6 bases short, with 13 bases between. The length of the CDR3 is 14 residues. CDR3 nucleotides: TGTGCCAGCAGCCCGCCCGGGACAATCAATGAGCAGTTCTTC. This gives the protein CASSPPGTINEQFF.

The chain employs TRBV19 and TRBJ1-5, with D unresolved. The CDR3 is made up of 14 amino acids. V was shortened by 5 bases and J by 3 bases, with 11 bases between the two germline ends. Germline values: CDR1 LNHDA, CDR2 SQIVND (reference sequence). Here the CDR3 reads CASSGQAPNQPQHF. The DNA of the CDR3 is TGTGCCAGTAGTGGGCAGGCGCCCAATCAGCCCCAGCATTTT.

The V call is TRBV2, the J call TRBJ1-3, with D possibly matching TRBD1 (5 bases). This CDR3 region has 16 residues. V was cut by 4 bases and J by 0 bases, with 13 bases left in between. CDR1 is SNHLY and CDR2 is FYNNEI in the germline V gene. CDR3 region: CASSGERGSSGNTIYF. CDR3 coding DNA: TGTGCCAGCAGTGGCGAAAGGGGTTCCTCTGGAAACACCATATATTTT.

In this sample, this clone turned up a few times. CDR3 in DNA: TGTGCCAGTACTGGGGAGGGAAATCAGCCCCAGCATTTT. This gives the protein CASTGEGNQPQHF. The rearrangement uses TRBV2 and TRBJ1-5; D remains unclear. Germline-derived CDR1 and CDR2 are SNHLY and FYNNEI. The V end lost 9 bases, the J end lost 4 bases, and 13 bases lay between the germline ends. This CDR3 is 13 amino acids long.

This clone was counted only a few times. The chain has TRBV14 and TRBJ2-7; 10 nucleotides line up with TRBD2. CDR3 size: 17 residues. V trimming: 3 bases; J trimming: 7 bases; junction bases outside the gene matches: 15. In germline, CDR1 is SGHDN, CDR2 FVKESK. For the CDR3, the DNA is TGTGCCAGCAGCCATGCTAGCGGGGGCACCCTTTATAGGGAGCAGTACTTC. Protein product: CASSHASGGTLYREQYF.

This chain links TRBV19 with TRBJ1-5; TRBD1 matches 7 bases. The CDR3 contains 15 residues. Looked up from germline, CDR1 is LNHDA and CDR2 is SQIVND (reference sequence). Trimming at V came to 3 bases and at J to 4 bases, leaving 6 bases not matched to a gene. CDR3 region: CASSIEGARNQPQHF. The CDR3 DNA reads as TGTGCCAGTAGTATTGAGGGGGCTAGGAATCAGCCCCAGCATTTT.

This chain joins TRBV10-3 and TRBJ2-2; no reliable D call. The CDR3 sequence is 13 residues long. Between the trimmed V and J ends, which lost 4 bases and 6 bases, there was a span of 9 bases. Germline V gene sequence: CDR1 ENHRY, CDR2 SYGVKD. The CDR3 DNA reads TGTGCCATCAGTGTCGCGGATGCCGGGGAGCTGTTTTTT. It yields the protein CAISVADAGELFF.

This chain joins TRBV6-5 and TRBJ1-5; D is unclear. Deletions cut 6 bases from V and 0 bases from J, with 3 bases between. The CDR3 length is 12 residues. Germline-derived CDR1 and CDR2 are MNHEY and SVGAGI. The CDR3 DNA is TGTGCCAGCAGCTTTAGCAATCAGCCCCAGCATTTT. It codes for CASSFSNQPQHF.

The CDR3 sequence: CASHQPASGSNEQFF. DNA of the CDR3: TGTGCCAGCCACCAACCGGCTAGCGGGAGTAATGAGCAGTTCTTC. This rearrangement joins TRBV27 to TRBJ2-1, with 10 bases matching TRBD2. The CDR3 runs to 15 residues. V lost 8 bases to trimming and J lost 7 bases; unmatched junction nucleotides: 11. The germline V gene has CDR1 MNHEY and CDR2 SMNVEV (reference sequence).

This chain links TRBV14 with TRBJ2-1, with 12 bases lining up with TRBD2. The V segment lost 1 base and the J segment 9 bases; nucleotides outside the gene matches: 4. Germline CDR1 reads SGHDN; CDR2 reads FVKESK. This CDR3 region has 15 residues. The CDR3 here is CASSQVGTSGREQFF. CDR3 DNA sequence: TGTGCCAGCAGCCAAGTGGGGACTAGCGGGCGTGAGCAGTTCTTC.

V usage is TRBV4-3 and J usage is TRBJ1-2; 7 nucleotides agree with TRBD1. This CDR3 has 14 residues. The ends lost 4 bases at V and 4 bases at J; junction bases unmatched: 6. The germline CDR1 and CDR2 sequences are LGHNA and YSLEER. CDR3 nucleotide sequence: TGCGCCAGCAGCCGACAGGGTAGGGCCTATGGCTACACCTTC. It encodes CASSRQGRAYGYTF.

In its sample, this clone was seen once. The chain carries TRBV3-1 (or the pseudogene TRBV3-2) and TRBJ2-7, with 10 bases that match TRBD2. Germline V gives CDR1 LGHDT, CDR2 YNNKEL (reference sequence). Losses at the gene ends were 2 bases for V and 2 bases for J; bases not matched to a gene: 9. CDR3 length equals 17 residues. DNA of the CDR3: TGTGCCAGCAGCCAATCATCTAGCGGGAGCGGAGCCTACGAGCAGTACTTC. Amino acids: CASSQSSSGSGAYEQYF.

The gene calls are TRBV5-1 and TRBJ2-5; the D is unclear. The ends were cut back, 2 bases at V and 3 bases at J, with 5 bases in the middle. The length of the CDR3 is 12 residues. Germline V CDR1 and CDR2: SGHRS, YFSETQ. The CDR3 region is CASSFLEETQYF. Here the CDR3 DNA reads TGCGCCAGCAGCTTCCTTGAAGAGACCCAGTACTTC.

This chain joins TRBV24-1 and TRBJ2-7, with D possibly being TRBD2 (5 bases). CDR1 and CDR2 from the germline V gene are KGHDR and SFDVKD. The CDR3 consists of 16 residues. V dropped 6 bases and J dropped 1 base, with 18 bases sitting between them. The chain's CDR3 is CATSWVRGRWSYEQYF. The CDR3 DNA sequence: TGTGCCACCAGTTGGGTACGGGGTAGGTGGTCCTACGAGCAGTACTTC.

The V gene is TRBV14, the J gene TRBJ1-6, with a tentative D call TRBD1 (6 bases). The CDR3 has 15 residues. Germline lookup yields CDR1 SGHDN and CDR2 FVKESK. V was clipped by 6 bases and J by 7 bases, with 16 bases between them. The CDR3 reads CASRLQGRVNSPLHF. In DNA form, the CDR3 reads TGTGCCAGCAGATTACAGGGACGGGTGAATTCACCCCTCCACTTT.

This clone showed up just once. The chain has TRBV27 and TRBJ1-1; 8 nucleotides match TRBD1. Per the germline V gene, CDR1 is MNHEY and CDR2 is SMNVEV (reference sequence). The V gene end was trimmed by 4 bases and the J gene end by 4 bases; junction bases not matched to a gene: 5. The CDR3 sequence is 14 residues long. The CDR3 spells CASSSLTGGTEAFF. The CDR3 DNA sequence: TGTGCCAGCAGTTCACTTACAGGGGGCACTGAAGCTTTCTTT.

The sample holds one count of this clone. The J gene is TRBJ1-4, the V gene TRBV18; D gene uncertain. The germline V gene has CDR1 KGHSH and CDR2 LQKENI. This CDR3 comprises 15 residues. Trimming left V 1 base short and J 0 bases short, with 6 bases between. CDR3 nucleotide sequence: TGTGCCAGCTCACCACTTCCTTCAACTAATGAAAAACTGTTTTTT. Translating it yields CASSPLPSTNEKLFF.

This clone was observed a few times. The chain joins TRBV5-1 to TRBJ1-2; TRBD1 matches 9 bases. The junction had 6 bases not matched to a gene; V was cut back by 4 bases and J by 5 bases. The CDR3 spans 14 residues. The germline V gene has CDR1 SGHRS and CDR2 YFSETQ. The CDR3 spells CASSEGTGLYGYTF. The CDR3 DNA reads as TGCGCCAGCAGCGAAGGGACAGGGCTTTATGGCTACACCTTC.

The rearrangement joins TRBV7-3 to TRBJ2-3, with D possibly matching TRBD2 (6 bases). The CDR3 extends over 16 amino acids. Germline loops: CDR1 SGHTA, CDR2 FQGTGA. Trimming pared 5 bases from V and 0 bases from J, leaving 15 bases between. CDR3 protein: CASSHAREASTDTQYF. For the CDR3, the DNA is TGTGCCAGCAGCCACGCGAGGGAGGCGAGCACAGATACGCAGTATTTT.

The gene calls are TRBV20-1 and TRBJ2-5; 12 bases are a match to TRBD2. This CDR3 contains 16 residues. The germline V gene encodes CDR1 DFQATT and CDR2 SNEGSKA (reference sequence). Trimming took 3 bases from V and 5 from J; bases not matched to a gene: 10. CDR3 sequence (DNA): TGCAGTGCTAGTTCGCCTAGCGGGAGGGCCGGGGAGACCCAGTACTTC. Protein sequence: CSASSPSGRAGETQYF.

CDR3 amino acids: CASSLTGQKTNYGYTF. The CDR3 DNA is TGTGCCAGCAGCTTGACGGGACAAAAAACTAACTATGGCTACACCTTC. The chain joins TRBV5-5 to TRBJ1-2, with D perhaps TRBD1 (6 bases). The CDR3 spans 16 residues. Deletions cut 1 base from V and 0 bases from J, with 13 bases between. Germline assignment: CDR1 SGHKS and CDR2 YYEKEE (reference sequence).